Listed below are T cell receptor beta chains from one sample, sequenced in a study of beta chain features in type 1 diabetes. Clones were sequenced by immunoSEQ multiplex PCR, and TCRdb holds only the in-frame ones, with some missing. This sample has more than 300,000 clones, with roughly 9.8% found just once. Sample: central memory CD4+ T cells from blood. These receptors came from a man in his thirties or forties with type 1 diabetes. CDR3s include the opening cysteine and the closing phenylalanine or tryptophan. D genes are given only for firm matches. Some rows have no size entry. The others give once, few or many, or a class for an expanded clone.

TRBV7-6,few,TRBJ2-2,.,TGTGCCAGCAGCGCAAATGAGGCGAACACCGGGGAGCTGTTTTTT,CASSANEANTGELFF
TRBV13,.,TRBJ2-3,TRBD1,TGTGCCAGCAACGTAGGGGGCGGGAGCACAGATACGCAGTATTTT,CASNVGGGSTDTQYF
TRBV11-2,.,TRBJ1-5,.,TGTGCCAGCAGCTTAGTAGGGACGGGGCAGCCCCAGCATTTT,CASSLVGTGQPQHF
TRBV28,.,TRBJ1-1,.,TGTGCCAGCAACGAAGGGGGATCAAACACTGAAGCTTTCTTT,CASNEGGSNTEAFF
TRBV18,many,TRBJ1-2,.,TGTGCCAGCCTCAGCTACGGAAAACCGGGGAGTGGCTACACCTTC,CASLSYGKPGSGYTF
TRBV6-6,.,TRBJ2-1,.,TGTGCCAGCAGTGATGTTGGGGGGCTCAATGAGCAGTTCTTC,CASSDVGGLNEQFF
TRBV6-5,.,TRBJ2-6,.,TGTGCCAGCAGCCCGAGGACATCTGGGGCCAACGTCCTGACTTTC,CASSPRTSGANVLTF
TRBV7-2,many,TRBJ1-1,.,TGTGCCAGCAGGTCAGGGTTTGTGAACACTGAAGCTTTCTTT,CASRSGFVNTEAFF
TRBV10-3,few,TRBJ2-7,.,TGTGCCATCAGTGGCGGAATTGGAGTCTACGAGCAGTACTTC,CAISGGIGVYEQYF
TRBV6-5,few,TRBJ2-3,TRBD1,TGTGCCAGCAGCAACAGGGGAACTAGCACAGATACGCAGTATTTT,CASSNRGTSTDTQYF
TRBV10-3,few,TRBJ2-7,.,TGTGCCATCACAATGGACGGAGAGCAGTACTTC,CAITMDGEQYF
TRBV5-4,.,TRBJ1-1,.,TGTGCCAGCAACCATAACGTGAACACTGAAGCTTTCTTT,CASNHNVNTEAFF
TRBV15,few,TRBJ2-5,.,TGTGCCACCAGCAAAGGCATCCTGAAAGAGACCCAGTACTTC,CATSKGILKETQYF
TRBV5-5,.,TRBJ1-5,.,TGCGCCAGCAGCCCGTGGGGGTCCACTAGCAATCAGCCCCAGCATTTT,CASSPWGSTSNQPQHF
TRBV5-4,few,TRBJ2-3,TRBD1,TGTGCCAGCACCCTGGACAGGGGCACAGATACGCAGTATTTT,CASTLDRGTDTQYF
TRBV7-9,many,TRBJ2-5,.,TGTGCCAGCAGCTTAGGTCGGACAGCCCAAGAGACCCAGTACTTC,CASSLGRTAQETQYF
TRBV4-1,few,TRBJ2-1,.,TGCGCCAGCAGCCCACTCAGGGGGGGTTCGTATTACAATGAGCAGTTCTTC,CASSPLRGGSYYNEQFF
TRBV6-6,.,TRBJ2-7,.,TGTGCCGGAGCTCGAGGGGGAGGGATTAAGCTGAGCGAGCAGTACTTC,CAGARGGGIKLSEQYF